This T cell receptor (beta chain) is drawn from a study of blood T cell repertoires in COVID-19. Study as a whole: The cDNA or gDNA used as material had been derived from T cells, B-cell-depleted T cells, or PBMCs.

In the authors' methods: Reference gene primer amplification gave estimated nucleated cell counts. Repertoires were generated with immunoSEQ multiplex PCR, while TCRdb's copy carries only in-frame clones and drops some. The D gene and trimming were derived from the DNA, and the V and J assignments and clone size from that table. The table includes about 140,000 clones, roughly 90% detected once. Germline lookup yields CDR1 SGHKS and CDR2 YYEKEE (reference sequence). The CDR3 sequence is 17 residues long. V lost 0 bases and J lost 0; bases outside the gene matches: 5. Sequenced material: peripheral blood. The sequence was obtained from a human donor in a cohort sampled during active COVID-19. The chain couples TRBV5-5 to TRBJ1-3; 8 bases line up with TRBD1. The CDR3 DNA is TGTGCCAGCAGCTTGGACTGGACAGGGTTCTCTGGAAACACCATATATTTT. Translating gives CASSLDWTGFSGNTIYF.